The present TCR beta chain was sequenced within a study of cytomegalovirus exposure and HLA in healthy donors (dated by TCRdb to about 2017). Some background on the complete study: According to an earlier analysis of 587 of the donors, roughly 180 million T cells yielded approximately 120 million unique TCR beta sequences and approximately 300 Gb of sequence data. Along with the roughly 670-subject first cohort, a separate validation cohort of approximately 110 different subjects was used. High-throughput TCR immunosequencing, statistical association of individual TCRs with disease status, and machine learning were combined to predict cytomegalovirus infection status. All discovery cohort repertoires had been generated on a single sequencing platform. A later genetic analysis used genome-wide SNP genotypes for about 65% of the roughly 700 donors, treating that subset as a discovery cohort. Of the 300 to 450 genotyped donors, 75% to 85% were placed in the genetic ancestry cluster associated with self-reported Caucasian donors. Alongside the repertoire data, information on donor age, sex, ethnicity and CMV serostatus was compiled. Roughly 5 DR-DQ haplotypes were treated as single units for association and clustering because of strong linkage in the cohort. An earlier analysis of 587 of the donors used high-throughput TCR beta sequencing to judge whether each TCR beta V gene segment behaved as functional or pseudogenic. Roughly 320 gigabases of sequencing data and 75 million to 85 million unique TCR sequences made up an early release that covered approximately 620 HLA-typed donors. The number of donors typed differed by locus, with roughly 620-640 for A, B, C, DRB1 and DQB1, more than 500 for DQA1, some 570 for DPA1, and over 400 for DPB1. The study aimed to test whether cataloging public T cell receptors could reveal signatures of past pathogen exposure. The T cell repertoires of 700 or so subjects were profiled by immunosequencing and related to cytomegalovirus serostatus. Across about 380 genotyped donors of the cohort, an average of about 250,000 unique TCR beta nucleotide sequences per donor were sequenced, and around 20% of those sequences were non-productive. To study patterns of TCR occurrence, a later analysis re-analyzed previously published TCR beta repertoires from around 700 donors and added high-resolution HLA genotyping. Rather than using new phenotypic data, the later analysis identified candidate immune exposures from TCR beta sequences and from how often those sequences occurred across donors. HLA typing included class I and class II loci at four-digit resolution.

Libraries were prepared through the immunoSEQ multiplex PCR assay. For the multiplex PCR, a mixture combining 60 forward primers for TCR Vbeta segments and 13 reverse primers for TCR Jbeta segments was used. The CDR3 region of rearranged TCR beta genes was amplified from genomic DNA by a multiplex PCR assay. Amplified TCR beta libraries were sequenced as 87-base-pair reads on the Illumina HiSeq System. On the study's bioinformatics: A later analysis counted 75 million to 100 million unique TCR beta chains across the 690 or so repertoires, and some 11 million of these chains were shared by at least two donors. A nearest-neighbor algorithm error-corrected the raw reads and collapsed the reads into unique sequences, merging closely related sequences to remove PCR and sequencing errors. V, D and J gene segments were assigned by aligning CDR3 sequences to IMGT reference sequences. For a sequence to be retained, a match of at least six nucleotides was required to both a V gene segment and a J gene segment. A rearrangement counted as productive if the CDR3 had no stop codons and remained in frame with V and J, and every other rearrangement counted as non-productive. Following IMGT convention, CDR3 was defined as the stretch from the second conserved V-encoded cysteine up to the conserved J-encoded phenylalanine. The earlier analysis of fewer than 700 of the donors excluded sequences that lacked an unambiguous match to a single V gene segment. An earlier analysis of several hundred of the donors called V segments functional above 56.7% productive rearrangements and segregating when the between-donor standard deviation exceeded 5%. To diagnose cytomegalovirus status from the catalog of TCR beta chain sequences, a statistical classification framework was built. In a later analysis, V and J genes were assigned by comparing TCR nucleotide sequences against IMGT/GENE-DB human TR gene sequences. A later analysis assigned CDR3 sequences and most-parsimonious VDJ recombination scenarios with the TCRdist pipeline. In a later analysis, each TCR beta chain was defined by its CDR3 amino acid sequence together with its V-gene family, and reads without a unique V-gene family were excluded. To address suspected cross-contamination and a sequencing artifact, a later analysis removed 592 highly shared, low-generation-probability nucleotide sequences. For each public chain, a later analysis derived a clonal expansion index from normalized ranks of inferred template counts within each repertoire. In a later analysis, generation probabilities were computed using a VDJ recombination model fitted to out-of-frame rearrangements, and the results were checked against IGoR. Hypergeometric tests were used in a later analysis to score TCR-TCR, TCR-HLA and TCR-CMV co-occurrence, with a repertoire-size bias correction applied to the TCR pairs. In a later analysis, false discovery rates were estimated by permuting HLA or CMV assignments 20 times. In a later analysis, co-occurring TCRs were grouped using DBSCAN, and TCRdist sequence similarity was added for clustering within HLA-allele-positive subsets. For co-occurrence clustering, repertoires with fewer than 30,000 or more than 120,000 public chains were excluded, along with about five repertoires with anomalous nucleotide sharing. As stored in TCRdb, this immuneACCESS dataset retains in-frame rearrangements with V and J assigned. A fraction of the clones does not appear; measured against another copy, unresolved V genes explain less than half of the discrepancy, and the remainder lacks a known reason. V and J calls and clone size are as listed in that table; D and trimming were resolved from the DNA. Counted in this sample were 100,000 to 150,000 clones; 75% to 85% of them appeared once. Of the sample, about 9.1% is held by the ten largest clones.

In total, about 650 healthy bone marrow donors made up the cohort. At the time of sampling, every cohort member was nominally healthy, though immune exposures that went unrecorded were likely present. The donor was CMV seropositive and was included in the group of almost 300 seropositive cohort members. Every donor gave a peripheral blood sample, and the peripheral blood mononuclear cells from that sample were used for TCR beta sequencing. The Qiagen DNeasy Blood Extraction Kit was used to extract genomic DNA from the blood cell samples. A note on this clone: Its antigen is currently not known. The sample holds no much larger clone one base away, and base qualities are not on file.

What the research found in general, with its limitations: A further reported finding was that TCR beta sequences accurately predicted the HLA-A and HLA-B alleles for most subjects in the first cohort. Most TCR sequences were observed very rarely across donors, whereas some public TCRs were present in many individuals. The classifier was reported to diagnose cytomegalovirus status with high specificity and sensitivity in both the original cohort and the validation cohort. A later analysis found that HLA-associated TCR beta chains were more clonally expanded and had lower generation probabilities than equally common non-associated chains. Linkage disequilibrium might explain the correlated functional status among segregating V segments, but an unknown experimental factor could not be excluded. According to a later analysis, TCR association rates differed among HLA loci, with DRB1 alleles showing the most associated TCRs and HLA-C alleles showing the fewest. According to a later analysis, parvovirus B19, influenza, CMV and Epstein-Barr virus appeared linked to several top co-occurrence clusters. In a later genetic analysis, a missense DCLRE1C variant was associated with V-gene and J-gene trimming of TCR beta chains, and the association was replicated in an independent cohort. The only immune exposure information available for the cohort was CMV serostatus. The earlier analysis of around 600 of the donors excluded 15 to 20 rarely observed V segments, including chromosome 9 orphons, because counts were too low. A later analysis associated 16,951 TCR beta sequences with specific HLA alleles at a false discovery rate of 0.05. In vitro tests confirmed that three of the cytomegalovirus-associated TCR beta chains recognize cytomegalovirus antigens. Because the 87-base-pair reads could not distinguish some IMGT-functional V segments, including TRBV6-2 and TRBV6-3, those segments were excluded. Strong co-occurrence of HLA alleles, especially DR and DQ, made assigning TCR associations to individual alleles difficult. A later analysis found that most CMV-associated TCR beta chains appeared HLA-restricted, with HLA associations seemingly driven largely by CMV exposure. The sequencing pipeline was judged likely to have produced a cluster of highly shared sequence variants as a technical artifact. An earlier analysis of 587 of the donors showed that most TCR beta V segments appeared in productive rearrangements either about 90% or about 30% of the time, which broadly matched IMGT annotations. According to a later genetic analysis, donors in an Asian-associated ancestry cluster had fewer N-insertions in productive TCRs than the approximately 710-donor mean. Because HLA typing was missing for some donors at each locus, association tests included only the typed subset. This cohort had only TCR beta chains sequenced, and the lack of alpha or paired-chain data limited which features could be detected. A total of about 150 TCR beta chains were listed by the study as associated with cytomegalovirus. The authors suggested that the approach could potentially be extended to other disease states and immunological phenotypes. Roughly uniform sequencing depth across donors was assumed in presence/absence analyses, although this assumption may not hold.

Trimming accounts for 2 bases at V and 8 bases at J, while the number of junction bases matched to no gene is 9. Including cysteine and phenylalanine, the CDR3 has 15 amino acids. Only the CDR3 DNA stays, 45 bases, in frame from base 1. For CDR1 and CDR2, the germline V gene (reference sequence) lists MNHEY and SMNVEV. Material for sequencing was PBMCs. Here the chain combines TRBV27 and TRBJ2-1; a stretch of 7 junction bases matches TRBD1. The clonotype originates from a woman between 45 and 60 years old in good health and CMV-seropositive. The CDR3 sequence is CASSLKAGGWYEQFF. Read as DNA, the sequence is TGTGCCAGCAGTTTAAAGGCAGGGGGATGGTATGAGCAGTTCTTC.